One sample yielded the 27 T cell receptor beta chains listed below, sequenced in a study of shared T cell receptors in the human thymus. Produced via immunoSEQ multiplex PCR; TCRdb's table is partial and in-frame only. The sample holds 700,000 or so clones; approximately 85% are singletons and the top ten take over 0.008%. This same sample was also part of a study on human thymus T cells.

The specimen sequenced was thymocytes. All receptors derive from a girl under three years old with a congenital heart defect.

The J gene is TRBJ2-7, the V gene TRBV11-2; 8 bases match TRBD2. The V gene end was trimmed by 1 base and the J gene end by 7 bases; junction bases not matched to a gene: 18. Germline V lookup: CDR1 SGHAT, CDR2 FQNNGV. The CDR3 is 18 residues long. CDR3 bases: TGTGCCAGCAGCTTAGGATTAGCTAACGGGGGGGCCCTGGGGGAGCAGTACTTC. Amino acid sequence: CASSLGLANGGALGEQYF.

This chain joins TRBV6-1 and TRBJ2-7; D possibly corresponds to TRBD1 (5 bases). V lost 3 bases to trimming and J lost 6 bases, with 18 bases between them. Germline V gives CDR1 MNHNS, CDR2 SASEGT. The CDR3 is 15 residues long. CDR3 sequence reads: CASSEYRHQRGEQYF. CDR3 in DNA: TGTGCCAGCAGTGAGTACAGGCACCAGCGCGGCGAGCAGTACTTC.

This chain links TRBV20-1 with TRBJ1-5; D remains unclear. V lost 6 bases to trimming and J lost 4 bases, with 4 bases between them. The CDR3 loop spans 10 amino acids. The germline CDR1 and CDR2 sequences are DFQATT and SNEGSKA (reference sequence). CDR3 residues: CSALNQPQHF. The CDR3 DNA sequence: TGCAGTGCCTTAAATCAGCCCCAGCATTTT.

The chain joins TRBV7-2 to TRBJ2-3; D unresolved. Germline CDR1 is SGHTA and CDR2 is FQGNSA. The CDR3 has 14 residues. Trimming left V 5 bases short and J 2 bases short, with 11 bases between. As DNA, the CDR3 is TGTGCCAGCAGCAGACCAGGATACACAGATACGCAGTATTTT. It translates to CASSRPGYTDTQYF.

The chain has TRBV4-1 and TRBJ2-2; maybe TRBD2 (6 bases). The V gene lost 1 base and the J gene lost 2 bases, with 14 bases spanning the gap. CDR1 is MGHRA, CDR2 YSYEKL, per germline. The CDR3 contains 17 residues. The CDR3: CASSQGFSGANTGELFF. The CDR3 coding sequence is TGCGCCAGCAGCCAAGGCTTTAGCGGTGCTAACACCGGGGAGCTGTTTTTT.

The chain carries TRBV21-1 and TRBJ1-2; no check of the table's D call, TRBD1, against the DNA was made. TRBV21-1 is a known pseudogene. The CDR3 is 15 amino acids. Here the CDR3 DNA reads TGTGCCAGCAGCAAAGAAAGGGGTGAGGCCTATGGCTACACCTTC. It is translated as CASSKERGEAYGYTF.

This chain connects TRBV6-6 to TRBJ1-2; the match to TRBD1 covers 7 bases. CDR1 is MNHNY and CDR2 is SVGAGI in the germline V gene (reference sequence). This CDR3 region has 16 residues. Unmatched junction bases numbered 15, after V lost 7 bases and J lost 4 bases. CDR3 residues: CASKKETGRVSYGYTF. For the CDR3, the DNA is TGTGCCAGCAAGAAGGAGACAGGGCGGGTCAGCTATGGCTACACCTTC.

This clone came up a few times. J is TRBJ2-6 and V is TRBV4-1; 10 bases agree with TRBD1. From germline, CDR1 is MGHRA and CDR2 YSYEKL. V was clipped by 8 bases and J by 3 bases; unmatched bases: 19. The CDR3 length is 20 residues. CDR3: CASHPTPVRQGAYGANVLTF. The CDR3 bases are TGCGCCAGCCATCCAACCCCAGTGAGACAGGGGGCTTATGGGGCCAACGTCCTGACTTTC.

This clone was counted only a few times. V usage is TRBV27 and J usage is TRBJ2-3, with 7 bases lining up with TRBD1. Trimming cost V 5 bases and J 1 base; bases outside gene matches: 12. The CDR3 covers 17 residues. CDR1 and CDR2 from the germline V gene are MNHEY and SMNVEV (reference sequence). The chain's CDR3 is CASSLEGDRAGTDTQYF. The CDR3 DNA reads TGTGCCAGCAGTCTTGAAGGCGACAGGGCTGGCACAGATACGCAGTATTTT.

The chain has TRBV6-1 and TRBJ2-3, with TRBD2 matching 9 bases. CDR1 MNHNS and CDR2 SASEGT come from the germline V gene. Trimming at V came to 7 bases and at J to 7 bases, leaving 12 bases not matched to a gene. CDR3 length: 15 residues. The CDR3 loop reads CASTRRGGRRNTQYF. In DNA, the CDR3 is TGTGCCAGCACGCGGCGGGGGGGCCGGAGGAATACGCAGTATTTT.

This chain joins TRBV5-5 and TRBJ1-2, with TRBD1 matching 8 bases. This CDR3 has 18 amino acids. Germline lookup yields CDR1 SGHKS and CDR2 YYEKEE (reference sequence). Trimming cost V 6 bases and J 2 bases; bases outside gene matches: 18. The CDR3 nucleotides read TGTGCCAGCAACCGAAGAGGACTATATCAGGGGGCGAACTATGGCTACACCTTC. Translation: CASNRRGLYQGANYGYTF.

The rearrangement uses TRBV12-5 and TRBJ1-2; the match to TRBD1 covers 7 bases. Germline V gives CDR1 LGHNT, CDR2 FRNRAP. The trim removed 4 bases at V and 4 bases at J, leaving 6 bases unmatched. The CDR3 has 14 amino acids. CDR3 loop: CASGSAGGTYGYTF. The CDR3 nucleotides are TGTGCTAGTGGTTCGGCAGGGGGGACCTATGGCTACACCTTC.

V is TRBV7-8 and J is TRBJ1-5, with 8 nucleotides matching TRBD1. This CDR3 comprises 14 residues. J lost 7 bases, V lost 4 bases, and 6 bases had no gene match. Germline V gene data show CDR1 as SGHVS and CDR2 as FQNEAQ. The CDR3 DNA reads TGTGCCAGCAGCTCGCAGGGGGCCCAGCAGCCCCAGCATTTT. This translates into CASSSQGAQQPQHF.

V is TRBV10-1 and J is TRBJ2-5; 16 bases map to TRBD2. The CDR3 covers 18 residues. The germline CDR1 and CDR2 sequences are WNHNN and SYGVQD (reference sequence). The J segment lost 2 bases and the V segment lost 3 bases, leaving 6 bases of the junction unmatched. The CDR3 spells CASSDGTSGGARQETQYF. The CDR3 DNA follows: TGCGCCAGCAGTGATGGGACTAGCGGGGGGGCGAGGCAAGAGACCCAGTACTTC.

The chain combines TRBV9 with TRBJ1-3, with 9 bases lining up with TRBD1. CDR1 is SGDLS, CDR2 YYNGEE, per germline. This CDR3 comprises 14 residues. J gave up 4 bases and V 4 bases, and 3 bases lay outside the gene matches. The CDR3 DNA sequence: TGTGCCAGCAGCCTGGGGACAGGGGGAAACACCATATATTTT. Protein sequence: CASSLGTGGNTIYF.

The rearrangement links TRBV4-3 to TRBJ2-3; perhaps TRBD1 as D (6 bases). Looked up from germline, CDR1 is LGHNA and CDR2 is YSLEER. Trimming shortened V by 0 bases and J by 4 bases, and 14 bases separated the two germline ends. There are 16 residues in the CDR3. DNA of the CDR3: TGCGCCAGCAGCCAAGAATCAGGTCAGGGGTCAGATACGCAGTATTTT. Translation: CASSQESGQGSDTQYF.

The V and J genes are TRBV5-1 and TRBJ1-5; 8 bases match TRBD1. Losses at the gene ends were 0 bases for V and 8 bases for J; bases not matched to a gene: 10. Germline assignment: CDR1 SGHRS and CDR2 YFSETQ. The CDR3 covers 16 residues. Here the CDR3 DNA reads TGCGCCAGCAGCTTGGGGGGCAGGGGGCTCGGGGAGCCCCAGCATTTT. Amino acid sequence: CASSLGGRGLGEPQHF.

The chain is built from TRBV5-1 and TRBJ1-2; 8 bases map to TRBD1. CDR3 length equals 14 residues. From germline, CDR1 is SGHRS and CDR2 YFSETQ. Unmatched junction bases numbered 7, after V lost 2 bases and J lost 7 bases. CDR3 bases: TGCGCCAGCAGCTTACCAGGGGGCGCAGGTGGCTACACCTTC. Translated, it gives CASSLPGGAGGYTF. Looking up the rest from reference TRBV5-1 and TRBJ1-2 gives the full variable domain: KAGVTQTPRYLIKTRGQQVTLSCSPISGHRSVSWYQQTPGQGLQFLFEYFSETQRNKGNFPGRFSGRQFSNSRSEMNVSTLELGDSALYLCASSLPGGAGGYTFGSGTRLTVV.

V is TRBV28 and J is TRBJ2-1; TRBD2 aligns across 9 bases. This CDR3 has 13 residues. Germline V lookup: CDR1 MDHEN, CDR2 SYDVKM. The ends lost 5 bases at V and 10 bases at J; junction bases unmatched: 6. In DNA form, the CDR3 reads TGTGCCAGCAGTGCTAGCGGGGTCGGGGAGCAGTTCTTC. Its protein is CASSASGVGEQFF.

In DNA form, the CDR3 reads TGCGCCAGCAGTCAATTTAGGTTCCGGGACTTGTACACCGGGGAGCTGTTTTTT. It translates to CASSQFRFRDLYTGELFF. The V call is TRBV23-1, the J call TRBJ2-2; maybe TRBD2 (6 bases). TRBV23-1 is filed as an ORF, its function uncertain. Trimming removed 1 base from V and 3 bases from J, with 18 bases in between. The CDR3 loop spans 18 amino acids.

J is TRBJ2-3 and V is TRBV6-1; 8 bases agree with TRBD1. Germline values: CDR1 MNHNS, CDR2 SASEGT. V was clipped by 2 bases and J by 3 bases; unmatched bases: 19. This CDR3 is 20 amino acids long. CDR3 region: CASSELGDMDREMFTDTQYF. Written as DNA, the CDR3 is TGTGCCAGCAGTGAATTGGGTGACATGGACAGGGAAATGTTTACAGATACGCAGTATTTT.

This clone was detected only once. V gene TRBV2 combines with J gene TRBJ1-4, with TRBD1 matching 8 bases. In germline, CDR1 is SNHLY, CDR2 FYNNEI. The CDR3 is 15 amino acids. V dropped 3 bases and J dropped 7; count of bases not matched to a gene: 7. The CDR3 coding sequence is TGTGCCAGCAGTGACTGGACAGGGCAGGGTGAAAAACTGTTTTTT. This gives the protein CASSDWTGQGEKLFF.

The CDR3 coding sequence is TGTGCCTGGACCCGTCGGGGGATCGAAGCTAACTATGGCTACACCTTC. Amino acids: CAWTRRGIEANYGYTF. V usage is TRBV30 and J usage is TRBJ1-2, with D tentatively TRBD1 (5 bases). There are 16 residues in the CDR3. The germline V gene encodes CDR1 GTSNPN and CDR2 SVGIG (reference sequence). Trimming took 4 bases from V and 0 from J, leaving 18 bases between them.

This chain joins TRBV6-6 and TRBJ2-5; possibly TRBD1 for D (5 bases). Trimming pared 2 bases from V and 4 bases from J, leaving 11 bases between. The CDR3 spans 14 residues. Germline-derived CDR1 and CDR2 are MNHNY and SVGAGI (reference sequence). The CDR3 protein is CASSYGRRGETQYF. CDR3 nucleotides: TGTGCCAGCAGTTACGGACGAAGGGGAGAGACCCAGTACTTC.

This chain connects TRBV27 to TRBJ2-7, with D possibly TRBD2 on 5 matching bases. V lost 1 base to trimming and J lost 4 bases, with 8 bases between them. Germline-derived CDR1 and CDR2 are MNHEY and SMNVEV (reference sequence). CDR3 size: 13 residues. The CDR3 DNA follows: TGTGCCAGCAGTTTATTCCGGGGATACGAGCAGTACTTC. It codes for CASSLFRGYEQYF.

The CDR3 region has the DNA TGCGCCAGCAGCGACTCAGGGGGGAGCAATCAGCCCCAGCATTTT. Its protein is CASSDSGGSNQPQHF. The rearrangement joins TRBV5-1 to TRBJ1-5; TRBD1 agrees at 7 bases. Per the germline V gene, CDR1 is SGHRS and CDR2 is YFSETQ. The CDR3 totals 15 residues. Trimming removed 4 bases from V and 1 base from J; junction bases left unmatched: 5.

The chain has TRBV4-3 and TRBJ2-2; D is perhaps TRBD2 (6 bases). The V and J ends lost 0 bases and 6 bases respectively, with 14 bases between them. The CDR3 has 16 amino acids. CDR1 is LGHNA, CDR2 YSLEER, per germline. This chain's CDR3 is CASSQDPGVEPGELFF. CDR3 bases: TGCGCCAGCAGCCAAGATCCGGGAGTGGAACCCGGGGAGCTGTTTTTT.